The 21 T cell receptor beta chains in this list originate from one sample, sequenced in a study of blood T cells in healthy people across ages. The authors ran a second PCR of about 6 to 12 cycles using a sample-barcoded 5' primer and a J-beta primer mix. One entry per CDR3 protein results from TCRdb running MiXCR on the 5' RACE reads. Among hundreds of thousands of distinct CDR3 sequences listed, 29% were seen once. The source material was blood. The receptors here all came from an elderly woman in good health.

Regarding this clonotype: Being one base from a much bigger clone, this may be a read error. The DNA of the CDR3 is TGTGCCAGCTCGGCCGGGACCAACTATGGCCACACCTTC. As protein: CASSAGTNYGHTF. The V call is TRBV18, the J call TRBJ1-2, with D perhaps TRBD1 (5 bases). Germline V gene sequence: CDR1 KGHSH, CDR2 LQKENI. CDR3 length equals 13 residues.

As to this clonotype: This may be a read error: a much more frequent sequence differs by one nucleotide. The genes are TRBV15 and TRBJ2-5, with D possibly TRBD2 on 6 matching bases. The CDR3 runs 15 residues. Germline V gene data show CDR1 as LNHNV and CDR2 as YYDKDF (reference sequence). The CDR3 sequence is CATGRLGGTQETQYF. The DNA of the CDR3 is TGTGCCACCGGCAGACTCGGGGGTACTCAAGAGACCCAGTACTTC.

The chain carries TRBV7-9 and TRBJ1-6; unclear D gene. V lost 5 bases to trimming and J lost 6 bases, with 14 bases between them. The CDR3 is 15 residues long. The germline CDR1 and CDR2 sequences are SEHNR and FQNEAQ (reference sequence). The CDR3 protein is CASSQSLTSNSPLHF. CDR3 nucleotides: TGTGCCAGCAGCCAATCGTTGACTAGTAATTCACCCCTCCACTTT.

Remarks on this clonotype: The conserved closing phenylalanine or tryptophan is absent in this CDR3, likely reflecting a read error. V usage is TRBV5-1 and J usage is TRBJ2-5, with 7 bases matching TRBD2. The CDR3 runs 14 residues. In germline, CDR1 is SGHRS, CDR2 YFSETQ. The CDR3 bases are TGCGCCAACAGCTTTGGGAGGGGACAAGAGACCCAGTACTCC. Protein product: CANSFGRGQETQYS.

This clonotype was counted at least ten times. The genes are TRBV6-5 and TRBJ1-4; D possibly corresponds to TRBD1 (6 bases). Germline CDR1 reads MNHEY; CDR2 reads SVGAGI. The CDR3 is made up of 13 amino acids. V shed 5 bases and J shed 8 bases, with 12 bases lying between them. In DNA, the CDR3 is TGTGCCAGCAGTACGGAGAGGGGGGAAAAACTGTTTTTT. Its protein product is CASSTERGEKLFF.

This clonotype was detected only a few times. The chain is built from TRBV25-1 and TRBJ1-6; TRBD1 agrees at 8 bases. V gave up 3 bases and J gave up 11 bases; unmatched junction bases: 3. There are 13 residues in the CDR3. Germline V gene data show CDR1 as MGHDK and CDR2 as SYGVNS. CDR3 sequence (DNA): TGTGCCAGCAGTGATATACAGGGGGCACCCCTCCACTTT. Encoded protein: CASSDIQGAPLHF.

This chain joins TRBV3-1 and TRBJ1-1, with D possibly matching TRBD1 (5 bases). Trimming took 1 base from V and 6 from J, leaving 18 bases between them. The CDR3 totals 16 residues. CDR1 and CDR2 (germline): LGHDT, YNNKEL (reference sequence). The CDR3: CASSQGGSGGVPEAFF. DNA of the CDR3: TGTGCCAGCAGCCAAGGTGGATCCGGGGGGGTCCCTGAAGCTTTCTTT. The complete variable domain, with remaining parts taken from reference TRBV3-1 and TRBJ1-1, reads DTAVSQTPKYLVTQMGNDKSIKCEQNLGHDTMYWYKQDSKKFLKIMFSYNNKELIINETVPNRFSPKSPDKAHLNLHINSLELGDSAVYFCASSQGGSGGVPEAFFGQGTRLTVV.

This clonotype was seen at least ten times. The rearrangement uses TRBV20-1 and TRBJ2-7, with D possibly being TRBD1 (6 bases). V was pared by 5 bases and J by 6 bases, with 17 bases between. The CDR3 loop spans 13 amino acids. Germline V gives CDR1 DFQATT, CDR2 SNEGSKA (reference sequence). The CDR3 reads CSAYRQEISEQYF. The CDR3 DNA reads as TGCAGTGCTTACCGACAGGAGATCAGCGAGCAGTACTTC.

CDR3 region: CASSLLAGSTDVQYF. The CDR3 DNA reads as TGTGCCAGCAGTTTATTGGCAGGGAGCACAGATGTGCAGTATTTT. The chain is built from TRBV12-3 or TRBV12-4 and TRBJ2-3, with D perhaps matching TRBD1 or TRBD2 (5 bases each). V lost 2 bases and J 11 bases, leaving 20 bases between the germline ends. This CDR3 has 15 residues.

This clonotype has at least ten counts. V gene TRBV3-1 combines with J gene TRBJ2-7, with 12 positions matching TRBD1. Trimming at V came to 1 base and at J to 6 bases, leaving 10 bases not matched to a gene. CDR1 and CDR2 (germline): LGHDT, YNNKEL (reference sequence). The CDR3 contains 17 residues. CDR3 coding DNA: TGTGCCAGCAGCCAAGCAAGGACCGGGACAGGGGGCCTCGAGCAGTACTTC. Protein product: CASSQARTGTGGLEQYF.

This clonotype has a count of ten or more. The chain employs TRBV20-1 and TRBJ2-3; either TRBD1 or TRBD2 may supply D (5 bases each). The germline V and J ends were trimmed by 1 base and 4 bases, with 18 bases remaining between them. Germline V CDR1 and CDR2: DFQATT, SNEGSKA (reference sequence). The CDR3 is made up of 16 amino acids. This chain's CDR3 is CSARGGRGAMADTQYF. For the CDR3, the DNA is TGCAGTGCTAGAGGTGGACGGGGCGCCATGGCAGATACGCAGTATTTT.

About this clonotype: A single base separates this from a much larger clone, so it may be a read error. V and J are TRBV27 and TRBJ2-1; unclear D gene. CDR1 is MNHEY, CDR2 SMNVEV, per germline (reference sequence). The length of the CDR3 is 15 residues. The CDR3 sequence: CATSRTWSSYSEQFF. In DNA, the CDR3 is TGTGCCACCTCAAGGACCTGGAGCTCCTACAGTGAGCAGTTCTTC.

This clonotype was seen at least ten times. V is TRBV6-2 or TRBV6-3 and J is TRBJ2-7; the match to TRBD1 covers 9 bases. V dropped 2 bases and J dropped 5; count of bases not matched to a gene: 13. The CDR3 runs to 17 residues. CDR1 is MNHEY, CDR2 SVGEGT, per germline. DNA of the CDR3: TGTGCCAGCAGTTACCGCGCGGGACAGGGTTTAGGCGACGAGCAGTACTTC. This encodes CASSYRAGQGLGDEQYF.

Notes on this clonotype: This may arise from a read error, as a much more abundant clone is one base away. The chain has TRBV6-1 and TRBJ1-2; TRBD1 matches 7 bases. The J segment lost 0 bases and the V segment lost 6 bases, leaving 13 bases of the junction unmatched. The CDR3 is 17 amino acids. Germline V lookup: CDR1 MNHNS, CDR2 SASEGT. The CDR3 here is CASSRGTAGISNYGYTF. The CDR3 DNA sequence: TGTGCCAGCAGCCGTGGGACAGCTGGGATTTCTAACTATGGCTACACCTTC.

This clonotype showed up many times. J is TRBJ2-7 and V is TRBV28; no clear D. The CDR3 is 14 amino acids. The V end was cut by 8 bases, the J end by 0 bases, with 14 bases between. Germline CDR1 is MDHEN and CDR2 is SYDVKM. CDR3 in DNA: TGTGCCAGCCAAGGGTTTCAGAGCTCCTACGAGCAGTACTTC. Amino acid sequence: CASQGFQSSYEQYF.

At least ten counts were recorded for this clonotype. The chain recombines TRBV20-1 with TRBJ2-7; 14 nucleotides align to TRBD2. CDR1 is DFQATT and CDR2 is SNEGSKA in the germline V gene (reference sequence). V trimming: 0 bases; J trimming: 3 bases; junction bases outside the gene matches: 1. The CDR3 loop spans 15 amino acids. For the CDR3, the DNA is TGCAGTGCTAGAGATGGGACTAGCGGGGGCTACGAGCAGTACTTC. Protein: CSARDGTSGGYEQYF.

Many counts were recorded for this clonotype. This chain joins TRBV2 and TRBJ2-5; tentative D call: TRBD1 (6 bases). With 7 bases removed from V and 5 bases from J, the gap between germline ends came to 17 bases. This CDR3 comprises 14 residues. Germline CDR1 SNHLY, CDR2 FYNNEI. CDR3 region: CASNSGKQGETQYF. The CDR3 bases are TGTGCCAGCAATTCGGGGAAGCAGGGGGAGACCCAGTACTTC.

The chain links TRBV7-2 to TRBJ1-1, with 8 bases aligning to TRBD1. Germline assignment: CDR1 SGHTA and CDR2 FQGNSA. V lost 5 bases, J lost 1 base, and 6 bases stayed unmatched. The CDR3 spans 15 residues. This CDR3 reads CASSGRTGPNTEAFF. In DNA form, the CDR3 reads TGTGCCAGCAGCGGACGGACAGGGCCGAACACTGAAGCTTTCTTT.

The chain carries TRBV6-2 or TRBV6-3 and TRBJ2-2; no definite D call. Germline V lookup: CDR1 MNHEY, CDR2 SVGEGT. There are 15 residues in the CDR3. V was trimmed by 2 bases and J by 4 bases, leaving 11 bases between them. DNA of the CDR3: TGTGCCAGCAGTTACGTGGGGATCTTCACCGGGGAGCTGTTTTTT. Its protein product is CASSYVGIFTGELFF.

This clonotype was seen many times. This sequence joins TRBV12-3 or TRBV12-4 and TRBJ2-5, with a possible D match to TRBD2 (5 bases). Trimming removed 6 bases at V and 5 bases at J, with 13 bases between. This CDR3 is 13 amino acids long. CDR3 sequence: CASSPGVLETQYF. DNA for the CDR3: TGTGCCAGCAGCCCCGGGGTGCTGGAGACCCAGTACTTC.

This clonotype appeared a few times. The chain is built from TRBV9 and TRBJ1-4, with 7 bases fitting TRBD1. J lost 8 bases, V lost 0 bases, and 7 bases had no gene match. The CDR3 is 15 residues long. Germline V gene sequence: CDR1 SGDLS, CDR2 YYNGEE. CDR3 sequence: CASSVEDRWGEKLFF. The CDR3 bases are TGTGCCAGCAGCGTAGAGGACAGGTGGGGAGAAAAACTGTTTTTT.